This TCR beta chain was sequenced for a study of CD8 T cells in ankylosing spondylitis. The study, taken as a whole, reports: Significant enrichment of disease-linked clones was reported in matched ankylosing spondylitis synovial fluid.

TCRdb re-derived calls from the 5' RACE reads in MiXCR, one entry per CDR3 protein. The table lists 150,000 to 200,000 distinct CDR3 sequences, 9.5% to 15% of them singletons. This clonotype was counted ten times or more. Antigen specificity is unknown. The sequence came from a male donor with ankylosing spondylitis or in good health (not recorded which). Sequencing was performed on blood, either unsorted or a sorted T cell fraction (not recorded which).

The CDR3 DNA sequence: TGTGCCAGCAGAGAGTCGGGGAGTGAGCAGTTCTTC. Amino acid sequence: CASRESGSEQFF. The chain employs TRBV7-9 and TRBJ2-1, with D possibly TRBD2 on 5 matching bases. There are 12 residues in the CDR3. V shed 6 bases and J shed 9 bases, with 12 bases lying between them. Looked up from germline, CDR1 is SEHNR and CDR2 is FQNEAQ (reference sequence). Based on the CDR3 plus reference TRBV7-9 and TRBJ2-1, the full variable domain is DTGVSQNPRHKITKRGQNVTFRCDPISEHNRLYWYRQTLGQGPEFLTYFQNEAQLEKSRLLSDRFSAERPKGSFSTLEIQRTEQGDSAMYLCASRESGSEQFFGPGTRLTVL.